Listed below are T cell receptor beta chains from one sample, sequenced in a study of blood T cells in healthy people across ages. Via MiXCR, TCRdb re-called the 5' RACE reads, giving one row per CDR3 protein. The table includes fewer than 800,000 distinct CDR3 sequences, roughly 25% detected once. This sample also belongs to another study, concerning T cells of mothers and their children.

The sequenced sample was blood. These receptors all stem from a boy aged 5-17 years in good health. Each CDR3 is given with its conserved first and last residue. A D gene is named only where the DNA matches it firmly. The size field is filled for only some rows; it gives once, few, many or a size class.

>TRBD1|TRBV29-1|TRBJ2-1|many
TGCAGCGTTGTCCGGGACAGGGTGGACAATGAGCAGTTCTTC
CSVVRDRVDNEQFF
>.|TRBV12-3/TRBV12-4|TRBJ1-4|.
TGTGCCAGCAGTTTAGAGGGAGGTATCGGTGAAAAACTGTTTTTT
CASSLEGGIGEKLFF
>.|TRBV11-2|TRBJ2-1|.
TGTGCCAGCAGCTCTATAACGGGAGTCGGGGTAAATGAGCAGTTCTTC
CASSSITGVGVNEQFF
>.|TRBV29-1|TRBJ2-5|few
TGCAGCGTTGGAGGGGCGGTGGGAGAGACCCAGTACTTC
CSVGGAVGETQYF
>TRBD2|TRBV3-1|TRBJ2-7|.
TGTGCCAGCAGCCAGCGGGAGGGCCGGTACGAGCAGTACTTC
CASSQREGRYEQYF
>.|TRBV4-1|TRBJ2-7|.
TGCGCCAGCAGCCAAGATCGTCAGAACTCCTACGAGCAGTACTTC
CASSQDRQNSYEQYF
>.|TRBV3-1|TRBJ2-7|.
TGTGCCAGCAGCCAAGGGGGCGGTCTCCGGTTCGAGCAGTACTTC
CASSQGGGLRFEQYF
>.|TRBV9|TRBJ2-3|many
TGTGCCAGCAGTGTGGGCGGAAGCACAGATACGCAGTATTTT
CASSVGGSTDTQYF
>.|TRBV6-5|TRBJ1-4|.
TGTGCCAGCAGTTTGGTGCCCGGGTTGGATGAAAAACTGTTTTTT
CASSLVPGLDEKLFF
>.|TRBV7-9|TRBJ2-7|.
TGTGCCAGCAGCATTAGTGCCACCGAGCAGTACTTC
CASSISATEQYF
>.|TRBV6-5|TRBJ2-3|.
TGTGCCAGCAGTGATAAGGGTCCGGGGGATACGCAGTATTTT
CASSDKGPGDTQYF
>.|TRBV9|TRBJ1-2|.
TGTGCCAGCAGCACCCTGAGCCAGGGTGAGATGGGCTACACCTTC
CASSTLSQGEMGYTF
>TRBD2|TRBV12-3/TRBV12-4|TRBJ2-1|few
TGTGCCAGCAGCATTCTAGCGGGAGGGCCAAATGAGCAGTTCTTC
CASSILAGGPNEQFF
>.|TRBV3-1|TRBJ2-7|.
TGTGCCAGCAGCCCCGGGTTCCGGACAGGCCGACTAGCGAGCTCCTACGAGCAGTACTTC
CASSPGFRTGRLASSYEQYF
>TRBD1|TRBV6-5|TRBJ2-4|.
TGTGCCAGCAGTAGGACGGACAGGGTAGACATTCAGTACTTC
CASSRTDRVDIQYF
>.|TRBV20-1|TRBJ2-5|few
TGCAGTGCTATTCGGGACTTGAACCCAAAGACCCAGTACTTC
CSAIRDLNPKTQYF
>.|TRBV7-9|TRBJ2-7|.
TGTGCCGGCAGGCCCGAGGCGGCGGGGTACGAGCAGTACTTC
CAGRPEAAGYEQYF
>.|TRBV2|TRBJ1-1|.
TGTGCCAGCATATTATGGGGGAGTAGGACTGAAGCTTTCTTT
CASILWGSRTEAFF
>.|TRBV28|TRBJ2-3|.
TGTGCCAGCTTACCCCCCCTTGGTAGCCAGGGCACAGATACGCAGTATTTT
CASLPPLGSQGTDTQYF
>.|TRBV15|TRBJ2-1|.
TGTACCACCAGCAGAGATTTGGGCGGGAAAGGAAATGAGCAGTTCTTC
CTTSRDLGGKGNEQFF
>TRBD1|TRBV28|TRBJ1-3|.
TGTGCCAGCAGTTTCGGAAGGGGGCGTGGAAACACCATATATTTT
CASSFGRGRGNTIYF
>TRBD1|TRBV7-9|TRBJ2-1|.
TGTGCCAGCAGCCCCAGGGGGTCGAATGAGCAGTCCTTC
CASSPRGSNEQSF
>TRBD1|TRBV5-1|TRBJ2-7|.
TGCGCCAGCAGCGTACAGGGGTACGAGCAGTACTTC
CASSVQGYEQYF
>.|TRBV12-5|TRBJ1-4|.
TGTGCTAGTGGTTCTGGGGAGGAAAAACTGTTTTTT
CASGSGEEKLFF
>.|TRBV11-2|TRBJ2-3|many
TGTGCCAGCAGCTTAGATCGCACAGATACGCAGTATTTT
CASSLDRTDTQYF
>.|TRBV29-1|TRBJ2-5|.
TGCAGCGTGGGCCGGGCCCTTGGGGATGAGCCGTTCTTC
CSVGRALGDEPFF
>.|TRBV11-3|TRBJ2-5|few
TGTGCCAGCAGCTTCCCGGGGAACCAAGAGACCCAGTACTTC
CASSFPGNQETQYF
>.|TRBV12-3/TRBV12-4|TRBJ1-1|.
TGTGCCAGCAGTTTTAGTAGTACTGAAGCTTTCTTT
CASSFSSTEAFF
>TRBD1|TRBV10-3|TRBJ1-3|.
TGTGCCATCAGACCTGGGACAGCTGGAAACACCATATATTTT
CAIRPGTAGNTIYF
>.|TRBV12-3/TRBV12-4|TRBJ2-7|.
TGTGCCAGCCAGGAGGAGGGGATTCACGAGCAGTACTTC
CASQEEGIHEQYF
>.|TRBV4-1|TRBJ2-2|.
TGCGCCAGCAGCCAAGATCTGGTGGACACCGGGGAGCTGTTTTTT
CASSQDLVDTGELFF
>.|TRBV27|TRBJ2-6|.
TGTGCCAGCAGGGGGGGGGACAGCATTCTCTCTGGGGCCAACGTCCTGACTTTC
CASRGGDSILSGANVLTF
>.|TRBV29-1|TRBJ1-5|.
TGCAGCGTTGAGGGGGGTAGCCCTGGTCAGCCCCAGCATTTT
CSVEGGSPGQPQHF